This T cell receptor (beta chain) was documented in a study of CD8 T cells in ankylosing spondylitis listed by TCRdb under 2017. At the level of the whole study: To find TCR variants linked to disease, the study profiled T cell receptor beta repertoires in ankylosing spondylitis patients and healthy donors. Peripheral blood was sampled, and synovial fluid was additionally collected from ankylosing spondylitis patients. The whole study cohort included 95 to 130 healthy donors and 20 to 25 ankylosing spondylitis patients.

Study-wide findings and limitations: The disease-linked clones had a CD8+ phenotype and were found at relatively low frequencies in peripheral blood. The disease-linked clones were reported as significantly enriched in matched synovial fluid samples from ankylosing spondylitis patients. A TCR beta motif of 8 or 9 highly homologous amino acid variants appeared characteristic of blood from ankylosing spondylitis patients. Some motif variants were previously reported in synovial fluid and blood of reactive arthritis patients, suggesting common disease-initiation mechanisms.

This clonotype occurred many times. Its antigen target is currently unknown. Qualities for individual bases were not recorded, and no much larger clone is one base off. V is cut back by 0 bases and J by 1 base, with 7 bases in the junction unmatched. Including the terminal cysteine and phenylalanine, the CDR3 comprises 17 residues. CDR3 DNA is the only sequence kept; it has 51 bases, read in frame from the first base. From a lookup of the germline V gene, CDR1 and CDR2 are SGHVS and FQNEAQ. TCRdb records Illumina HiSeq 2500 as the sequencer. Quantitative 5'-RACE with molecular barcodes was the method used to prepare the TCR beta libraries. Processing in the source paper ran as follows. A new computational method, built on a probabilistic model of VDJ rearrangement, was used to identify disease-linked TCR variants. The raw public reads went through TCRdb reprocessing: fastp at Q25, MiXCR clone calling, in-frame beta chains kept. Each CDR3 protein gets just one entry, which takes the most common genes and DNA from the rows behind it. For this entry, the V and J calls and clone size follow TCRdb and not the study's own pipeline. Within this sample are fewer than 250,000 distinct CDR3 sequences, with about 10% of them counted one time only. The ten most abundant clones make up roughly a fifth of the sample.

Source material: blood, either unsorted or a sorted T cell fraction (not recorded which). This sequence was found in a male donor with ankylosing spondylitis or in good health (not recorded which). The rearrangement combines TRBV7-8 with TRBJ2-3; 7 central bases correspond to TRBD1. The nucleotides read TGTGCCAGCAGCTTAGCGAGTGTAGGGACAGGCACAGATACGCAGTATTTT. The encoded protein is CASSLASVGTGTDTQYF.